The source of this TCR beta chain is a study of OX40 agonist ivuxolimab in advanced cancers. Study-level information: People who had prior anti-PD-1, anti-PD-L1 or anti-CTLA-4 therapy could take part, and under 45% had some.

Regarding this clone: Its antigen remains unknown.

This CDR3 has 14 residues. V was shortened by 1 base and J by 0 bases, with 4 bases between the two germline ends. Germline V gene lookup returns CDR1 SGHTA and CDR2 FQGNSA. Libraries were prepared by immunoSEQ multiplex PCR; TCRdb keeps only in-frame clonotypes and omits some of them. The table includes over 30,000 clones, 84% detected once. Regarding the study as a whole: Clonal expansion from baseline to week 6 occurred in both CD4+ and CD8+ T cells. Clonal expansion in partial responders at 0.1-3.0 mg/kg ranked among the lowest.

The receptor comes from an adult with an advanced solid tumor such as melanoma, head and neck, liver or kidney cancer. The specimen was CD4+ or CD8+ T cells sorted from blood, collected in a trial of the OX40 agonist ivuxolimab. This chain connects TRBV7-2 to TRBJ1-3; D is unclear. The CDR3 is CASSLDVSGNTIYF. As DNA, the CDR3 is TGTGCCAGCAGCTTAGACGTCTCTGGAAACACCATATATTTT.